The 6 T cell receptor beta chains presented below share a single source sample, sequenced in a study of early T cells in non-severe SARS-CoV-2 infection. One entry per CDR3 protein, called by TCRdb with MiXCR from the 5' RACE reads. The repertoire holds approximately 75,000 distinct CDR3 sequences, with around 4.2% as singletons. The sample consisted of whole blood, taken at baseline. All receptors derive from an adult who was a healthcare worker with PCR-confirmed SARS-CoV-2 infection or an uninfected control (not recorded which). The donor label of this sample is uncertain.

This clonotype was counted ten times or more. This chain joins TRBV29-1 and TRBJ2-1; 10 bases fit TRBD2. CDR1 and CDR2 (germline): SQVTM, ANQGSEA. Unmatched junction bases numbered 2, after V lost 2 bases and J lost 4 bases. The CDR3 contains 14 residues. CDR3 in DNA: TGCAGCGTTGAAAGCGGGGGGGTTTACAATGAGCAGTTCTTC. This translates into CSVESGGVYNEQFF.

This clonotype was detected ten times or more. The chain uses TRBV4-3 and TRBJ2-1; 10 bases are a match to TRBD2. The germline gives CDR1 LGHNA, CDR2 YSLEER. The CDR3 consists of 15 residues. Germline trimming cut 1 base from V and 9 bases from J; bases unmatched to any gene: 6. The CDR3, as DNA: TGCGCCAGCAGCCAAGCAAGCGGGGGGGCCAGTGAGCAGTTCTTC. Translation gives CASSQASGGASEQFF.

The table lists this clonotype with many counts. This chain uses TRBV7-9 with TRBJ2-1; tentatively, D is TRBD1 (5 bases). Germline CDR1 reads SEHNR; CDR2 reads FQNEAQ (reference sequence). This CDR3 is built from 17 residues. Between the trimmed V and J ends, which lost 0 bases and 5 bases, there was a span of 17 bases. The CDR3 DNA is TGTGCCAGCAGCTTAGCGAGGACGGACACTGAGAACAATGAGCAGTTCTTC. It yields the protein CASSLARTDTENNEQFF.

The table lists this clonotype with many counts. This chain joins TRBV24-1 and TRBJ2-5; no clear D. The CDR3 is 13 amino acids. Trimming removed 5 bases from V and 0 bases from J, with 6 bases in between. Germline-derived CDR1 and CDR2 are KGHDR and SFDVKD. CDR3 residues: CATSGPDQETQYF. As DNA, the CDR3 is TGTGCCACCAGTGGGCCAGACCAAGAGACCCAGTACTTC.

This clonotype was seen at least ten times. The V and J genes are TRBV28 and TRBJ1-3, with TRBD1 matching 8 bases. Germline V lookup: CDR1 MDHEN, CDR2 SYDVKM. The CDR3 covers 15 residues. V lost 9 bases to trimming and J lost 5 bases; unmatched junction nucleotides: 12. This chain's CDR3 is CASNLDRVGRNTIYF. The CDR3 DNA sequence: TGTGCCAGTAATTTGGACAGGGTAGGGAGAAACACCATATATTTT.

This clonotype has only a few counts. The chain couples TRBV6-2 or TRBV6-3 to TRBJ2-1, with TRBD1 matching 7 bases. V was pared by 2 bases and J by 6 bases, with 4 bases of the junction left unmatched. The CDR3 sequence is 14 residues long. Per germline, CDR1 MNHEY and CDR2 SVGEGT. The CDR3 DNA follows: TGTGCCAGCAGTTACACCGGGACAGTCAATGAGCAGTTCTTC. This gives the protein CASSYTGTVNEQFF.